This TCR beta chain was recorded in a study of long-term antiretroviral therapy in people with HIV (dated by TCRdb to between 2021 and 2024). Study-level background: The earliest samples were collected about a decade before the 2015 WHO recommendation for immediate ART, when ART was typically delayed until CD4 counts fell. A retrospective serial study tested whether ART initiation and durable HIV suppression were associated with changes in peripheral blood TRB repertoire composition and diversity. Of the 30 to 35 participants with HIV, ten to eleven were female. From a few dozen adults with confirmed HIV infection, the cohort provided some 200 cryopreserved PBMC samples, gathered serially across a mean of around six years (range 1-12). Test extractions of a monoclonal T-cell line alongside some 35 polyclonal samples showed no cross-contamination during QIAcube processing.

The immunoSEQ hsTCRB v3.0 assay was used at survey level resolution for TRB variable region sequencing. The targeted TRB sequencing depth was roughly 40,000-50,000 T-cell genomes per sample. TRB libraries were pooled and sequenced on an Illumina MiSeq using a v3 150-cycle kit. Concerning the study's data processing: Repertoire analysis was run in R within a reproducible Nextflow workflow that covered QC, data transformation and analysis. LymphoSeq2, an R package for exploring AIRR-Seq data, was used to implement custom analyses. A few samples that yielded fewer than 5000 total TRB sequences were excluded, so that approximately 170 HIV repertoires were analyzed. Among the approximately 180 retained HIV repertoires, 55 to 65 were collected before ART initiation and 120 to 130 were collected after ART initiation. Repertoires were downsampled to 5000 TRB nucleotide sequences, with summary statistics averaged over 100 downsampling iterations. TRB sequences were retained for analysis only if CDR3 regions of at least seven amino acids were present. A Shannon entropy-derived clonality score and the Gini coefficient were used to measure diversity. Repertoire networks linked the top 5000 CDR3 amino acid sequences whenever two sequences differed by an edit distance of one. Antigen specificity groups and MHC restriction were predicted for TRB CDR3 amino acid sequences with GLIPH2. Known CMV, EBV, HIV or tissue antigen associations were flagged by matching CDR3 amino acid sequences against VDJdb and McPAS-TCR. Pre-ART, post-ART and control groups were compared with Wilcoxon signed-rank tests and Holm-Bonferroni correction. This immuneACCESS table, as held by TCRdb, lists in-frame sequences with V and J called but not all clones. Of the missing ones, under half trace to an unresolved V gene in checked studies; the others have no known cause. That table is the source of V, J and clone size, and D and trimming were worked out from the DNA. Across this sample there are roughly 30,000 clones, with 80% to 90% seen only once. The leading ten clones occupy 3% to 4.5% of the sample.

A word on this clone: What antigen it recognizes has not been identified. The record has no base qualities; no much larger clone is one base away.

The CDR3 measures 15 amino acids from cysteine to phenylalanine. Solely the CDR3 DNA is kept, with 45 bases framed from the first base. V is reduced by 10 bases and J by 1 base, leaving a spacing of 19 bases between them. The germline V gene sets CDR1 to MGHDK and CDR2 to SYGVNS. Points the paper makes about the study in general: Starting ART was linked to a significant rise in TRB diversity, yet even with long-term ART the diversity remained significantly lower than in transplant donor controls. Limited PBMC availability meant only the TCR beta chain was sequenced, without alpha chain pairing. No data were available on ART adherence, viral resistance or therapy changes, limiting inferences about post-ART repertoire changes. Expanded TRB clones identified before ART initiation dominated the repertoire at all time points, although this dominance fluctuated and declined in many PLHIV after ART. Samples dated from the mid-2000s to the late 2010s, and the ART regimens used may be less effective than current ones. Because pre-ART samples had limited cell numbers, unsorted PBMC were profiled rather than sorted CD4+ and CD8+ T cells. Compared with controls, HIV repertoires had narrower CDR3 length ranges, and the network structure pointed to an antigen-experienced repertoire that shifted only slightly toward naive after ART.

To be included, a participant needed at least one PBMC sample from before ART initiation plus at least two post-ART samples. Treatment was received in the United States of America by all participants with HIV. Before DNA extraction, cryopreserved samples of about 0.95-11 million PBMC were thawed and then washed. At the time of the earliest PBMC sample, participants with HIV were aged between about 20 and 60 years. Each participant contributed PBMC samples from 1-4 timepoints before ART initiation and 2-8 timepoints after ART initiation, with a median of 7 samples. Serial HIV viral load, CD4+ T-cell count, ART history and demographic data were obtained for every participant. A Qiagen kit on a QIAcube was used to extract genomic DNA from unsorted PBMC, with samples processed in batches of 12.

Here the chain combines TRBV25-1 and TRBJ1-1; TRBD1 could be the D gene, as 6 bases match. Sample: unsorted PBMCs, taken 0.8 years before starting antiretroviral therapy. The TCR sequence derives from a man younger than 35 with HIV. The CDR3 is CAIRRGRVANTEAFF. The sequenced DNA is TGTGCCATCAGGAGGGGGAGGGTTGCGAACACTGAAGCTTTCTTT.